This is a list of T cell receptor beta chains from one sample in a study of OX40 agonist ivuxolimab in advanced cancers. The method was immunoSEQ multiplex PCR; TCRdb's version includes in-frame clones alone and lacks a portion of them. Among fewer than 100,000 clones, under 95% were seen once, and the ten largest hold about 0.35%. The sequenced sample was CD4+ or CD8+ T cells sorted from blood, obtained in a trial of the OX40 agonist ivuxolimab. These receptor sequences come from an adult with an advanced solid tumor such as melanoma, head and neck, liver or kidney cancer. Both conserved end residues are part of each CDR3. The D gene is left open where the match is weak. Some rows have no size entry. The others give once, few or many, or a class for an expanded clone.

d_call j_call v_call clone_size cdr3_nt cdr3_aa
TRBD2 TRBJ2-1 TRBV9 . TGTGCCAGCAGCGTATTGAGCGGGATGTCCTACAATGAGCAGTTCTTC CASSVLSGMSYNEQFF
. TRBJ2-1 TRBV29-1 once TGCAGCGTTGAAGTGGGGGGCTCCTACAATGAGCAGTTCTTC CSVEVGGSYNEQFF
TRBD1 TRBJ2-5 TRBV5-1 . TGCGCCAGCAGCATTGGGAGGACAGGGGGTTTCGAGACCCAGTACTTC CASSIGRTGGFETQYF
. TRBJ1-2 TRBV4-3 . TGCGCCAGCAGCCAAGATTTAGGCTATGGCTACACCTTC CASSQDLGYGYTF
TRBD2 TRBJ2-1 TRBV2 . TGTGCCAGCAGTGTTCTGGACATGGGACTAGCGGGAGGGAATGAGCAGTTCTTC CASSVLDMGLAGGNEQFF
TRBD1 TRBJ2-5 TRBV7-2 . TGTGCCAGCAGCCGGGACAGGGCTACAGAGACCCAGTACTTC CASSRDRATETQYF
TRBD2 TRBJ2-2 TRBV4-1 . TGCGCCAGCAGCCACCTTGGGAGGGGGAACACCGGGGAGCTGTTTTTT CASSHLGRGNTGELFF
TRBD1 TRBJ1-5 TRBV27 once TGTGCCAGCCAGAAGATCAAGGGACAGGGGAAAGGGCCCCAGCATTTT CASQKIKGQGKGPQHF
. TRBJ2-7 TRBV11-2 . TGTGCCAGCAGCACCGGATTTTTGGAGCAGTACTTC CASSTGFLEQYF
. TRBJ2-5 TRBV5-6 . TGTGCCAGCAGCTTGGCATCAGGAGAGACCCAGTACTTC CASSLASGETQYF
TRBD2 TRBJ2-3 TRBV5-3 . TGTGCCAGAAGCCCACCTAGCGGGAGCACAGATACGCAGTATTTT CARSPPSGSTDTQYF
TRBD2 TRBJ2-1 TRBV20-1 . TGCAGTGCCCCCGGGACTAGCTCGGAGTTCTTC CSAPGTSSEFF
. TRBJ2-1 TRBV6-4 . TGTGCCAGCAGTATGAACAGATTTGGGGATGAGCAGTTCTTC CASSMNRFGDEQFF
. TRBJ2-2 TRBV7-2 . TGTGCCAGCAGCTTTGTGTCCGGGGAGCTGTTTTTT CASSFVSGELFF
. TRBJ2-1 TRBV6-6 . TGTGCCAGCAGTTACGGCGTGAGCATAGTAGGGGATGAGCAGTTCTTC CASSYGVSIVGDEQFF
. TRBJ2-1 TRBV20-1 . TGCAGTGCTATTCTAGCAGTTGAGCAGTTCTTC CSAILAVEQFF
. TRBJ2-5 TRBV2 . TGTGCCAGCAGCGGGGGCCCCTGGGAGACCCAGTACTTC CASSGGPWETQYF
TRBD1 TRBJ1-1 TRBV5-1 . TGCGCCAGCAGCTCAGGGGGGATCATGAACACTGAAGCTTTCTTT CASSSGGIMNTEAFF
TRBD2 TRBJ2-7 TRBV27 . TGTGCCAGCAGTCAACGACCGGGACTAGGCTACGAGCAGTACTTC CASSQRPGLGYEQYF
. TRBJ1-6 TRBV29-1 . TGCAGCGTTATGAAGGACTTCAATTCACCCCTCCACTTT CSVMKDFNSPLHF
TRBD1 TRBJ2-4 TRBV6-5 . TGTGCCAGCAGTTACTCTGGGACAGCACAAAACATTCAGTACTTC CASSYSGTAQNIQYF
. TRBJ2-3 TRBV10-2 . TGTGCCATCAGTGAGGGCAGGACAGCAGATACGCAGTATTTT CAISEGRTADTQYF
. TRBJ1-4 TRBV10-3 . TGTGCCACCTCCCCCCGGGGGCTAGCTAATGAAAAACTGTTTTTT CATSPRGLANEKLFF
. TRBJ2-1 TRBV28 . TGTGCCAGCAGTTATAGCGGAGCTTACAATGAGCAGTTCTTC CASSYSGAYNEQFF
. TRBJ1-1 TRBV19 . TGTGCCAGTAGTAAGTCATGGGGGGCGCAGACTGAAGCTTTCTTT CASSKSWGAQTEAFF
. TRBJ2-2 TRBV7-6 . TGTGCCAGCAGTCCCCGGACTGGCGAAAACACCGGGGAGCTGTTTTTT CASSPRTGENTGELFF
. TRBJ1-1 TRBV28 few TGTGCCAGCGCGAGGGATCGCACTGAAGCTTTCTTT CASARDRTEAFF
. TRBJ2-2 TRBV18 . TGTGCCAGCTCACCGGACACCGGGGAGCTGTTTTTT CASSPDTGELFF
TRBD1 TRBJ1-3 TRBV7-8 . TGTGCCAGCAGCTCCCTACAGGGGCCTGGAAACACCATATATTTT CASSSLQGPGNTIYF
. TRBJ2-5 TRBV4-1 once TGCGCCAGCAGCCGGGGGGAGACCCAGTACTTC CASSRGETQYF
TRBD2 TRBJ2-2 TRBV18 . TGTGCCAGCTCACCACCCAGACTAGCGGGGCCCACCGGGGAGCTGTTTTTT CASSPPRLAGPTGELFF
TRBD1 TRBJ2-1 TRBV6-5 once TGTGCCAGCAGTCCGGACAGGGTTAACAATGAGCAGTTCTTC CASSPDRVNNEQFF
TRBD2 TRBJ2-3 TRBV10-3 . TGTGCCATCAGTGAGACTAGCGGGAGGGATACGCAGTATTTT CAISETSGRDTQYF
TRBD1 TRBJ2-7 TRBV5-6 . TGTGCCAGCAGCTTGAGGTGGACAGGGACCTACGAGCAGTACTTC CASSLRWTGTYEQYF
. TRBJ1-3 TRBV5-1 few TGCGCCAGCAGCGTCTCGGGACTCGGCTCTGGAAACACCATATATTTT CASSVSGLGSGNTIYF
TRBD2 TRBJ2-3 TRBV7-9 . TGTGCCAGCAGCTTACTAGCGGGACGCACAGATACGCAGTATTTT CASSLLAGRTDTQYF
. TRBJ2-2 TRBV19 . TGTGCCAGTAGTATGAGTGTAGCGCTGGGTCGAACCGGGGAGCTGTTTTTT CASSMSVALGRTGELFF
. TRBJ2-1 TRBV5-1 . TGCGCCAGCAGCTTGGCAGGGGGGCGGTACAATGAGCAGTTCTTC CASSLAGGRYNEQFF